These 29 T cell receptor beta chains share one sample of origin, sequenced in a study of blood T cell repertoires in COVID-19. TCRdb keeps only in-frame clones here, not all; method: immunoSEQ multiplex PCR. The sample comprises tens of thousands of clones, under 85% of which are singletons, and 12% rests with the top ten. Sequencing used peripheral blood. These TCRs come from a human donor in a cohort sampled during active COVID-19.

This rearrangement joins TRBV7-9 to TRBJ2-2, with a weak D call TRBD2 (6 bases). The CDR3 totals 13 residues. V shed 5 bases and J shed 5 bases, with 9 bases lying between them. Germline CDR1 is SEHNR and CDR2 is FQNEAQ (reference sequence). CDR3 protein: CASSRGDTGELFF. The DNA of the CDR3 is TGTGCCAGCAGCCGCGGGGATACCGGGGAGCTGTTTTTT.

The chain uses TRBV7-2 and TRBJ2-3; a weak D match, TRBD2 (6 bases). V lost 1 base to trimming and J lost 5 bases, with 16 bases between them. The CDR3 runs 16 residues. Germline V gene sequence: CDR1 SGHTA, CDR2 FQGNSA. CDR3 protein: CASSLVAASTRDTQYF. As DNA, the CDR3 is TGTGCCAGCAGCTTAGTAGCGGCGTCGACCCGAGATACGCAGTATTTT.

The chain links TRBV6-5 to TRBJ2-2; 11 bases fit TRBD2. The CDR3 consists of 15 residues. CDR1 is MNHEY, CDR2 SVGAGI, per germline. Trimming cost V 5 bases and J 5 bases; bases outside gene matches: 4. The CDR3 bases are TGTGCCAGCAGTACGACTAGCGGGGTTACCGGGGAGCTGTTTTTT. Its translation is CASSTTSGVTGELFF.

This chain uses TRBV28 with TRBJ1-6; a possible D gene is TRBD1 (5 bases). The CDR3 length is 13 residues. Germline V gene lookup returns CDR1 MDHEN and CDR2 SYDVKM. Trimming took off 7 bases at V and 2 bases at J, with 6 bases between the two ends. The CDR3 sequence is CASTRAYNSPLHF. In DNA, the CDR3 is TGTGCCAGCACCAGGGCCTATAATTCACCCCTCCACTTT.

Of note for this clone: A read error may account for a junction end that differs from germline. The rearrangement joins TRBV5-6 to TRBJ1-2; D is ambiguous. The CDR3 loop spans 15 amino acids. Looked up from germline, CDR1 is SGHDT and CDR2 is YYEEEE. The CDR3 DNA reads TGTGTCAGCAGCCGCGCGCAGCGGGCTGACTATGGCTACACCTTC. This encodes CVSSRAQRADYGYTF.

The count of this clone is one. The genes are TRBV30 and TRBJ2-5, with D possibly TRBD1 on 5 matching bases. This CDR3 region has 12 residues. V lost 5 bases to trimming and J lost 6 bases, with 13 bases between them. Germline V gene data show CDR1 as GTSNPN and CDR2 as SVGIG (reference sequence). DNA for the CDR3: TGTGCCTGGTCAGGGTCGCCGAAGACCCAGTACTTC. Amino acid sequence: CAWSGSPKTQYF.

V gene TRBV21-1 combines with J gene TRBJ1-1. TRBV21-1 is termed a pseudogene. The CDR3 has 12 residues. The CDR3 sequence: CASTRGNTEAFF. CDR3 bases: TGTGCCAGCACCAGAGGAAACACTGAAGCTTTCTTT.

The chain employs TRBV6-1 and TRBJ1-2, with D perhaps TRBD1 (6 bases). CDR3 length equals 13 residues. CDR1 and CDR2 from the germline V gene are MNHNS and SASEGT. Trimming pared 2 bases from V and 5 bases from J, leaving 9 bases between. CDR3 DNA sequence: TGTGCCAGCAGTGAAAGTGGACAGTATGGCTACACCTTC. Its protein product is CASSESGQYGYTF.

The gene calls are TRBV2 and TRBJ2-7, with 10 bases aligning to TRBD1. Germline CDR1 and CDR2: SNHLY and FYNNEI. The V gene end was trimmed by 11 bases and the J gene end by 4 bases; junction bases not matched to a gene: 8. The CDR3 covers 13 residues. CDR3 region: CAVGQGGEYEQYF. The CDR3 nucleotides are TGTGCCGTAGGACAGGGGGGGGAGTACGAGCAGTACTTC.

V and J are TRBV19 and TRBJ1-2, with 9 bases aligning to TRBD1. The CDR3 spans 16 residues. The germline V gene encodes CDR1 LNHDA and CDR2 SQIVND (reference sequence). Trimming took 1 base from V and 5 from J; bases not matched to a gene: 8. DNA of the CDR3: TGTGCCAGTAGTATAGGGAGCTCCGGACAGGGGTATGGCTACACCTTC. Translation gives CASSIGSSGQGYGYTF.

Only one count was recorded for this clone. V gene TRBV4-1 combines with J gene TRBJ2-3; tentatively, D is TRBD2 (6 bases). The V end lost 1 base, the J end lost 2 bases, and 16 bases lay between the germline ends. Germline V gene data show CDR1 as MGHRA and CDR2 as YSYEKL. This CDR3 spans 17 amino acids. The CDR3 sequence is CASSQVETSLNTDTQYF. The CDR3 coding sequence is TGCGCCAGCAGCCAAGTGGAGACTAGTCTCAACACAGATACGCAGTATTTT.

This clone was counted a single time. This chain links TRBV5-1 with TRBJ2-2, with 9 bases that match TRBD2. The germline CDR1 and CDR2 sequences are SGHRS and YFSETQ. The ends lost 7 bases at V and 5 bases at J; junction bases unmatched: 9. This CDR3 contains 15 residues. The CDR3, as DNA: TGCGCCAGCTTCCCCGGGACTAGCACTACCGGGGAGCTGTTTTTT. Translated: CASFPGTSTTGELFF.

This sequence joins TRBV9 and TRBJ2-1; 8 nucleotides align to TRBD1. This CDR3 contains 15 residues. J gave up 2 bases and V 3 bases, and 4 bases lay outside the gene matches. Germline CDR1 reads SGDLS; CDR2 reads YYNGEE. CDR3 nucleotides: TGTGCCAGCAGCGAGTGGACAGGGACCTACAATGAGCAGTTCTTC. It specifies CASSEWTGTYNEQFF.

This clone was counted only a few times. The gene calls are TRBV11-2 and TRBJ1-5; 8 nucleotides line up with TRBD1. The germline CDR1 and CDR2 sequences are SGHAT and FQNNGV. V lost 6 bases, J lost 7 bases, and 11 bases stayed unmatched. The CDR3 is made up of 15 amino acids. CDR3 in DNA: TGTGCCAGCAGTCCATTGACAGGGGTCGGCCAGCCCCAGCATTTT. This gives the protein CASSPLTGVGQPQHF.

The chain couples TRBV2 to TRBJ2-7; TRBD2 aligns across 10 bases. V lost 6 bases to trimming and J lost 7 bases; unmatched junction nucleotides: 12. Germline V CDR1 and CDR2: SNHLY, FYNNEI. The CDR3 loop spans 15 amino acids. CDR3 protein: CASSGASGGAREQYF. CDR3 nucleotides: TGTGCCAGCAGCGGAGCAAGCGGGGGGGCGAGGGAGCAGTACTTC.

This clone has only a few counts. J is TRBJ2-4 and V is TRBV28; D perhaps matches TRBD1 (6 bases). This CDR3 region has 14 residues. The V end lost 2 bases, the J end lost 9 bases, and 14 bases lay between the germline ends. Germline CDR1 and CDR2: MDHEN and SYDVKM. CDR3 in DNA: TGTGCCAGCAGTTTACGACAGGCCCCAGGCATTCAGTACTTC. It encodes CASSLRQAPGIQYF.

The rearrangement uses TRBV18 and TRBJ2-3; D possibly corresponds to TRBD2 (6 bases). Germline CDR1 is KGHSH and CDR2 is LQKENI. The CDR3 has 15 amino acids. V lost 3 bases and J lost 4, with 14 bases in between. CDR3 amino acids: CASSPRGKAADTQYF. In nucleotides, the CDR3 is TGTGCCAGCTCACCTCGGGGGAAGGCGGCAGATACGCAGTATTTT.

The rearrangement joins TRBV28 to TRBJ1-4; 10 bases map to TRBD1. Trimming took 5 bases from V and 6 from J; bases not matched to a gene: 9. Germline values: CDR1 MDHEN, CDR2 SYDVKM. The CDR3 runs to 16 residues. The CDR3: CASSRPRTGGDEKLFF. Written as DNA, the CDR3 is TGTGCCAGCAGTCGACCGCGGACAGGGGGAGATGAAAAACTGTTTTTT.

The chain employs TRBV27 and TRBJ2-3; maybe TRBD2 (6 bases). Germline CDR1 reads MNHEY; CDR2 reads SMNVEV (reference sequence). Trimming removed 5 bases from V and 5 bases from J, with 17 bases in between. The CDR3 spans 15 residues. CDR3 protein: CASSPRGFGGDTQYF. In DNA form, the CDR3 reads TGTGCCAGCAGTCCTCGGGGGTTCGGGGGAGATACGCAGTATTTT.

The genes are TRBV19 and TRBJ2-2; 8 nucleotides align to TRBD2. The CDR3 runs to 15 residues. The V gene's germline CDR1 is LNHDA and CDR2 SQIVND (reference sequence). With V trimmed by 11 bases and J by 6 bases, 14 bases remained unmatched. CDR3 coding DNA: TGTGCCCGTACGGCCGGGGGGGCCGGGGCCGGGGAGCTGTTTTTT. Its translation: CARTAGGAGAGELFF.

The gene calls are TRBV7-3 and TRBJ2-1; 8 bases map to TRBD1. The CDR3 length is 13 residues. CDR1 is SGHTA and CDR2 is FQGTGA in the germline V gene. V lost 5 bases, J lost 8 bases, and 5 bases stayed unmatched. DNA for the CDR3: TGTGCCAGCAGCCCGACAGGGGTGGATGAGCAGTTCTTC. This encodes CASSPTGVDEQFF.

The gene calls are TRBV30 and TRBJ1-6; D gene unclear. Germline CDR1 is GTSNPN and CDR2 is SVGIG (reference sequence). The CDR3 covers 11 residues. The V and J ends lost 1 base and 15 bases respectively, with 10 bases between them. CDR3 amino acids: CAWSGTTLLHF. In DNA form, the CDR3 reads TGTGCCTGGAGTGGAACTACACTCCTCCACTTT.

The chain is built from TRBV5-1 and TRBJ2-2; 12 bases are shared with TRBD2. The CDR3 covers 16 residues. In germline, CDR1 is SGHRS, CDR2 YFSETQ. J was trimmed by 4 bases and V by 3 bases; bases with no gene match: 4. Here the CDR3 reads CASSSLLAGGTGELFF. CDR3 nucleotide sequence: TGCGCCAGCAGCTCCTTACTAGCGGGGGGCACCGGGGAGCTGTTTTTT. The whole variable domain, remainder taken from reference TRBV5-1 and TRBJ2-2, is KAGVTQTPRYLIKTRGQQVTLSCSPISGHRSVSWYQQTPGQGLQFLFEYFSETQRNKGNFPGRFSGRQFSNSRSEMNVSTLELGDSALYLCASSSLLAGGTGELFFGEGSRLTVL.

Only a few counts were recorded for this clone. For the CDR3, the DNA is TGTGCCAGCAGTTGGGACACGGGTGGCTACACCTTC. It specifies CASSWDTGGYTF. The rearrangement uses TRBV5-4 and TRBJ1-2; the D gene is possibly TRBD1 (6 bases). The V and J ends lost 5 bases and 7 bases respectively, with 12 bases between them. The CDR3 spans 12 residues. Looked up from germline, CDR1 is SGHNT and CDR2 is YYREEE (reference sequence).

Here the CDR3 reads CASSLEAGVTYNEQFF. The DNA of the CDR3 is TGTGCCAGCAGCTTAGAAGCGGGGGTTACCTACAATGAGCAGTTCTTC. V gene TRBV7-8 combines with J gene TRBJ2-1, with TRBD2 matching 8 bases. The CDR3 contains 16 residues. J was trimmed by 2 bases and V by 1 base; bases with no gene match: 4. Per the germline V gene, CDR1 is SGHVS and CDR2 is FQNEAQ.

The rearrangement links TRBV28 to TRBJ1-5, with 9 bases matching TRBD1. Germline V gene sequence: CDR1 MDHEN, CDR2 SYDVKM. The CDR3 extends over 16 amino acids. V shed 5 bases and J 2 bases; nucleotides not matched to a gene: 7. CDR3 in DNA: TGTGCCAGCAGTGGGACAGGGAATGTTGGCAATCAGCCCCAGCATTTT. It codes for CASSGTGNVGNQPQHF.

The chain links TRBV9 to TRBJ1-1, with D unresolved. Germline V gene lookup returns CDR1 SGDLS and CDR2 YYNGEE. The germline V and J ends were trimmed by 0 bases and 1 base, with 4 bases remaining between them. The CDR3 sequence is 13 residues long. DNA for the CDR3: TGTGCCAGCAGCGTAGCGGGGAACACTGAAGCTTTCTTT. This sequence encodes CASSVAGNTEAFF.

The J gene is TRBJ2-2, the V gene TRBV19, with 8 bases aligning to TRBD1. The ends lost 5 bases at V and 6 bases at J; junction bases unmatched: 11. In germline, CDR1 is LNHDA, CDR2 SQIVND (reference sequence). This CDR3 has 16 amino acids. The CDR3 loop is CASSGPGQEVAGELFF. The DNA of the CDR3 is TGTGCCAGTAGTGGCCCGGGACAGGAAGTCGCCGGGGAGCTGTTTTTT.

V is TRBV27 and J is TRBJ2-4; perhaps TRBD2 as D (6 bases). The germline V and J ends were trimmed by 6 bases and 7 bases, with 22 bases remaining between them. CDR3 length: 16 residues. Germline V gene lookup returns CDR1 MNHEY and CDR2 SMNVEV (reference sequence). As DNA, the CDR3 is TGTGCCAGCAGCCACCTTAGACACTCGGGGGATAACATTCAGTACTTC. Encoded protein: CASSHLRHSGDNIQYF.